This record looks at one T cell receptor (beta chain) sequence and its context. The antigen is not known. The repertoire was sequenced with immunoSEQ multiplex PCR; TCRdb's copy has only in-frame clones and lacks some. The sample shows more than 95,000 clones, 85% to 95% of them seen only once. The CDR3 runs 13 residues. V lost 3 bases to trimming and J lost 8 bases; unmatched junction nucleotides: 6. The germline V gene has CDR1 GTSNPN and CDR2 SVGIG (reference sequence). The donors belonged to the roughly 110-subject validation cohort, separate from the roughly 710-subject first cohort. The data were obtained in a study of cytomegalovirus exposure and HLA in healthy donors. Notes on the study in general: Subsequent analysis revealed that first-cohort TCR clusters tended to co-occur in the 100 to 150 validation repertoires.

The sequenced sample consisted of PBMCs. V and J are TRBV30 and TRBJ1-5, with 8 bases identical to TRBD1. This receptor was obtained from a woman in her late teens or twenties in good health and CMV-seronegative. The CDR3 DNA sequence: TGTGCCTGGAGCGGACAGGGAGGAGAGCCCCAGCATTTT. This sequence encodes CAWSGQGGEPQHF.